This T cell receptor (beta chain) was identified during a study of blood T cells in healthy people across ages. Those donating, healthy Caucasian individuals from Russia, were aged about 6 to 100. This CDR3 comprises 16 residues. CDR1 and CDR2 (germline): DFQATT, SNEGSKA (reference sequence). Together with a sample-barcoded 5' primer, a J-beta primer mix was included in a second PCR lasting 7 to 11 cycles. Sequencing yielded, for each sample, at least 2.5 million paired-end reads carrying CDR3. TCRdb redid the calling of the 5' RACE reads with MiXCR, one entry per CDR3 protein. The table lists 750,000 to 950,000 distinct CDR3 sequences, roughly 50% of them singletons, with around 40% in the top ten.

The chain has TRBV20-1 and TRBJ2-4; D may be TRBD1 or TRBD2 (7 bases each). The J call is doubtful: the DNA matches TRBJ2-7 better. The TCR originated in a man older than 75 in good health. The specimen was blood. The DNA of the CDR3 is TGCAGTGCTAGAGACCCTGGGGGGGACAGATCCTACGAGCAGTACTTC. Translation gives CSARDPGGDRSYEQYF.